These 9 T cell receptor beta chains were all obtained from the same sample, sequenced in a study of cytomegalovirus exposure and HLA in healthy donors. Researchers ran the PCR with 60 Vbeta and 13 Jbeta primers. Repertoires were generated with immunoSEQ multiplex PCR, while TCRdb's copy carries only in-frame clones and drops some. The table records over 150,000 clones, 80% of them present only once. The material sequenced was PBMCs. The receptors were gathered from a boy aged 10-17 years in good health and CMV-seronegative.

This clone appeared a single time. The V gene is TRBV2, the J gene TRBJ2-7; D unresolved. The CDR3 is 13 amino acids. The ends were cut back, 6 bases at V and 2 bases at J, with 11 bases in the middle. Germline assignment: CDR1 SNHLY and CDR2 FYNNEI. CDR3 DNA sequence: TGTGCCAGCAGGACACGTTCCCCCTACGAGCAGTACTTC. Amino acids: CASRTRSPYEQYF. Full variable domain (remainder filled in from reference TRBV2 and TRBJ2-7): EPEVTQTPSHQVTQMGQEVILRCVPISNHLYFYWYRQILGQKVEFLVSFYNNEISEKSEIFDDQFSVERPDGSNFTLKIRSTKLEDSAMYFCASRTRSPYEQYFGPGTRLTVT.

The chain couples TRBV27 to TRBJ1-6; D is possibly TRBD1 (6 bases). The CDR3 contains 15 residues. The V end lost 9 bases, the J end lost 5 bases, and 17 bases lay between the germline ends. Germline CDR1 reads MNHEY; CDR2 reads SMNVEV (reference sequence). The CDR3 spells CARNFGTLDNSPLHF. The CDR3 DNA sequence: TGTGCCAGGAACTTCGGGACACTTGATAATTCACCCCTCCACTTT.

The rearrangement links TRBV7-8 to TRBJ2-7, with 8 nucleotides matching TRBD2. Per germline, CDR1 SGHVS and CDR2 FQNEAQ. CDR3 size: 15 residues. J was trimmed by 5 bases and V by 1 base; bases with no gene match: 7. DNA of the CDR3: TGTGCCAGCAGCTTAGACGGGAGGGCCACCCACGAGCAGTACTTC. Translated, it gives CASSLDGRATHEQYF.

CDR3 sequence: CASSRSDEQYF. CDR3 DNA sequence: TGTGCCAGCAGTCGCTCGGACGAGCAGTACTTC. V usage is TRBV6-6 and J usage is TRBJ2-7; D not resolved. Germline V lookup: CDR1 MNHNY, CDR2 SVGAGI (reference sequence). The CDR3 length is 11 residues. Trimming shortened V by 5 bases and J by 5 bases, and 7 bases separated the two germline ends.

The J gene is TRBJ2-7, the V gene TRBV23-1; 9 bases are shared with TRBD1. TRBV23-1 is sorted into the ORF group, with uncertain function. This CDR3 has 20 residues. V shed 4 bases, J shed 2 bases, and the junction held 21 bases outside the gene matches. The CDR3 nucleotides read TGCGCCAGCAGTCTGTTGGTAACCGGTTCCCGGGACAGGGATCCCTACGAGCAGTACTTC. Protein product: CASSLLVTGSRDRDPYEQYF.

In nucleotides, the CDR3 is TGTGCCAGCAGCATGGGGGGTGGCGGGGACATTCAGTACTTC. Translation: CASSMGGGGDIQYF. The chain uses TRBV5-8 and TRBJ2-4, with D tentatively TRBD2 (6 bases). The CDR3 loop spans 14 amino acids. CDR1 and CDR2 from the germline V gene are SGHTS and YDEGEE. Trimming cost V 4 bases and J 8 bases, with 16 bases left between them.

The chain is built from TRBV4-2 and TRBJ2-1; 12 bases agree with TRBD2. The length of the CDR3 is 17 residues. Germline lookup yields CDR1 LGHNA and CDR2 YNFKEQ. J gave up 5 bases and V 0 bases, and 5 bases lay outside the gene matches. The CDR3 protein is CASSQDSPSGRDNEQFF. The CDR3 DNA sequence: TGTGCCAGCAGCCAAGATAGCCCTAGCGGGAGGGACAATGAGCAGTTCTTC.

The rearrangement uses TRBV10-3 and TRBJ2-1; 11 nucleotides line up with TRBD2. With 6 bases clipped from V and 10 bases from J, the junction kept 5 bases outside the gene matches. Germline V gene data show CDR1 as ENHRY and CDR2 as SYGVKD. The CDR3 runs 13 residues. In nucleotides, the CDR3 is TGTGCCATCAGGGGGACTAGCGGAGAGGAGCAGTTCTTC. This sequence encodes CAIRGTSGEEQFF.

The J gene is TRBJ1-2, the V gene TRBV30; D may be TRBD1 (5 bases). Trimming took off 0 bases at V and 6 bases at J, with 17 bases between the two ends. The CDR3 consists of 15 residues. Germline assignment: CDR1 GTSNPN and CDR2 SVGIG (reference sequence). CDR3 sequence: CAWSVPSRAHHGYTF. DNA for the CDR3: TGTGCCTGGAGTGTACCCTCCAGGGCTCACCATGGCTACACCTTC.